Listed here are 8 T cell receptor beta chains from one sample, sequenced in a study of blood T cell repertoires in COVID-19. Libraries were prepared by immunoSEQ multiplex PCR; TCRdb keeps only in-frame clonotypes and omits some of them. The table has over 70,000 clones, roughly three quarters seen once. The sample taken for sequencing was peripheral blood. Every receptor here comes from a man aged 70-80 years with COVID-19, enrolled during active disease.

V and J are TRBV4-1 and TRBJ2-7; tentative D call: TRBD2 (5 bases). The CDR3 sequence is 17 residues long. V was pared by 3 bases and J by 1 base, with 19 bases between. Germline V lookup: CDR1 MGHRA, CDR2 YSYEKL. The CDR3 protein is CASSHDTGIRGSYEQYF. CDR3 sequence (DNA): TGCGCCAGCAGCCACGACACCGGGATCCGAGGGTCCTACGAGCAGTACTTC.

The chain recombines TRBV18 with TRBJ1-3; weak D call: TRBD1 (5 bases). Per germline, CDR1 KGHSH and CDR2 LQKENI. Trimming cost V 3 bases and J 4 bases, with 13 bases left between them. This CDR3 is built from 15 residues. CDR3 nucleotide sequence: TGTGCCAGCTCACCGGAGGGGAGGTCCGGAAACACCATATATTTT. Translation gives CASSPEGRSGNTIYF.

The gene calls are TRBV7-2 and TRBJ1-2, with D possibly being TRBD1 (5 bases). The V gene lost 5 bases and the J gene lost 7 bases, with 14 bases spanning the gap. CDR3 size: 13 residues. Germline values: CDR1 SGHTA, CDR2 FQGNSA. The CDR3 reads CASSPNWGGGYTF. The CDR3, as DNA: TGTGCCAGCAGCCCTAACTGGGGGGGTGGCTACACCTTC. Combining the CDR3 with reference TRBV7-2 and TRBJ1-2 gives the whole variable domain GAGVSQSPSNKVTEKGKDVELRCDPISGHTALYWYRQSLGQGLEFLIYFQGNSAPDKSGLPSDRFSAERTGGSVSTLTIQRTQQEDSAVYLCASSPNWGGGYTFGSGTRLTVV.

The CDR3 loop is CASSPPDRGTFGQPQHF. The CDR3 DNA reads TGTGCCAGCAGCCCTCCGGACAGGGGGACTTTCGGGCAGCCCCAGCATTTT. The J gene is TRBJ1-5, the V gene TRBV6-2 or TRBV6-3; 10 bases line up with TRBD1. The CDR3 length is 17 residues. V was clipped by 6 bases and J by 7 bases; unmatched bases: 15. CDR1 is MNHEY and CDR2 is SVGEGT in the germline V gene.

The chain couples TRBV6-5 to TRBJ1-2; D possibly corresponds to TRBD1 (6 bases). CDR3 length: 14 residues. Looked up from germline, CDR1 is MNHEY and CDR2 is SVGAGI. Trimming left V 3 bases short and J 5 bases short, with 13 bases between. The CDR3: CASSYAGAEYGYTF. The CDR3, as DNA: TGTGCCAGCAGTTATGCAGGGGCGGAGTATGGCTACACCTTC.

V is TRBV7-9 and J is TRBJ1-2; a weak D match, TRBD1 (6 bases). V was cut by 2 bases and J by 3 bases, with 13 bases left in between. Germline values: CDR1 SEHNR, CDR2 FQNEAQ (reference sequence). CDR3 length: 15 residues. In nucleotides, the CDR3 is TGTGCCAGCAGCTTATCCCGGACAGACGACTATGGCTACACCTTC. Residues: CASSLSRTDDYGYTF.

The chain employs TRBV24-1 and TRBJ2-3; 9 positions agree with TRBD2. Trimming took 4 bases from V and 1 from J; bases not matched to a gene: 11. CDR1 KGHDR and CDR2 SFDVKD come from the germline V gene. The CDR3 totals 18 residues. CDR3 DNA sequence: TGTGCCACCAGTGACCCTTTTAGCGGGAGAGTTGGCACAGATACGCAGTATTTT. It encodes CATSDPFSGRVGTDTQYF.

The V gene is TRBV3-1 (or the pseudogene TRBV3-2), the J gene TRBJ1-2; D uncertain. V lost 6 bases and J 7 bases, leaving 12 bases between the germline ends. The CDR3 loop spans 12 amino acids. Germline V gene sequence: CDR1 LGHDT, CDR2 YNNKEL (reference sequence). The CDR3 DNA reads TGTGCCAGCAGTACCCATGAGAGTGGCTACACCTTC. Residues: CASSTHESGYTF.